This T cell receptor (beta chain) was profiled in a study of cytomegalovirus exposure and HLA in healthy donors. Study-level background: Roughly 89 million unique TCR sequences came from HLA-typed donors in an early release. Broader study findings: Researchers counted some 150 TCR beta chains as cytomegalovirus-associated.

The length of the CDR3 is 15 residues. The V end was cut by 6 bases, the J end by 2 bases, with 17 bases between. Germline CDR1 is ENHRY and CDR2 is SYGVKD. To note about this clone: The antigen is not known.

The study ran its PCR with 60 Vbeta and 13 Jbeta primers. Assay used: immunoSEQ multiplex PCR; TCRdb lists only in-frame clones, some missing. The table has about 100,000 clones, around 80% seen once. Sequenced: PBMCs. This chain links TRBV10-3 with TRBJ2-7; D might be TRBD1 (6 bases). The source of this sequence is a woman aged 55-69 years in good health and CMV-seronegative. The CDR3 protein is CAISSALDRPYEQYF. For the CDR3, the DNA is TGTGCCATCAGCTCCGCCCTTGACAGGCCCTACGAGCAGTACTTC.